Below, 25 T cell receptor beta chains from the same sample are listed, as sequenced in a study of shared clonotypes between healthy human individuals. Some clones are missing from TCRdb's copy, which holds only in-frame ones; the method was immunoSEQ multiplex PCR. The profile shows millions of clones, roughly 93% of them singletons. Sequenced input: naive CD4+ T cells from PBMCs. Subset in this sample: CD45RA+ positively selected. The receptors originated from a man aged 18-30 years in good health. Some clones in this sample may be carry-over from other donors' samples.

CDR3 bases: TGTGCCAGCTCACCAACAGGGGGCCTGCAGCCCCAGCATTTT. Residues: CASSPTGGLQPQHF. This chain uses TRBV18 with TRBJ1-5, with 9 nucleotides matching TRBD1. Germline lookup yields CDR1 KGHSH and CDR2 LQKENI. J gave up 7 bases and V 2 bases, and 3 bases lay outside the gene matches. The CDR3 length is 14 residues.

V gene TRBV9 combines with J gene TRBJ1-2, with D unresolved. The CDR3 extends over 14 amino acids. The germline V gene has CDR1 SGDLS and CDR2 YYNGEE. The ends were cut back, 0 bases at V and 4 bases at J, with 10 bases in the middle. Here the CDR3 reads CASSVGGLLYGYTF. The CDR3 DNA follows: TGTGCCAGCAGCGTAGGGGGATTACTCTATGGCTACACCTTC. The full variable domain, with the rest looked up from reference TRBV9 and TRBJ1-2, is DSGVTQTPKHLITATGQRVTLRCSPRSGDLSVYWYQQSLDQGLQFLIQYYNGEERAKGNILERFSAQQFPDLHSELNLSSLELGDSALYFCASSVGGLLYGYTFGSGTRLTVV.

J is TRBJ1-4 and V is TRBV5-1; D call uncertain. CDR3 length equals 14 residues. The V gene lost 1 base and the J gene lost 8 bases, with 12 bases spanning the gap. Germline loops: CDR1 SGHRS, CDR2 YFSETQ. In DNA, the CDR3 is TGCGCCAGCAGCTTGACAGCGTCGGTCGAAAAACTGTTTTTT. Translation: CASSLTASVEKLFF.

Here the CDR3 DNA reads TGTGCCAGCAGACCCAACAGGGGCCAGCCCCAGCATTTT. Translation gives CASRPNRGQPQHF. The rearrangement uses TRBV28 and TRBJ1-5, with TRBD1 matching over 7 bases. The CDR3 consists of 13 residues. Germline CDR1 is MDHEN and CDR2 is SYDVKM. Trimming took 6 bases from V and 7 from J; bases not matched to a gene: 6.

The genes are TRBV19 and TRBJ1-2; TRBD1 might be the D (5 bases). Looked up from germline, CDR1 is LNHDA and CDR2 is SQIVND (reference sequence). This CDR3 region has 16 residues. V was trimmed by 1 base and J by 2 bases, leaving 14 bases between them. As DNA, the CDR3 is TGTGCCAGTAGTATAGGCTGGGGACTCCCGAACTATGGCTACACCTTC. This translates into CASSIGWGLPNYGYTF.

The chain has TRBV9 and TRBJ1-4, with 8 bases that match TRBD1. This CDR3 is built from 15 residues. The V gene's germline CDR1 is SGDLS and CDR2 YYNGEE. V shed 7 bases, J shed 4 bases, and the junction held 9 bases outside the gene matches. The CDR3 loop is CASGMQGAYNEKLFF. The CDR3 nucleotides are TGTGCCAGCGGGATGCAGGGGGCCTATAATGAAAAACTGTTTTTT.

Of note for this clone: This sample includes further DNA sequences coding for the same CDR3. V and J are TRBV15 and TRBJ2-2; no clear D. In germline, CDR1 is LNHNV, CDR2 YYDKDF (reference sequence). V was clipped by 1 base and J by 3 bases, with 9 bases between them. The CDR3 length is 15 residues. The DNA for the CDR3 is TGTGCCACCAGCAGAGGTGGCACCGACACCGGGGAGCTGTTTTTT. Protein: CATSRGGTDTGELFF.

DNA for the CDR3: TGTGCCAGCAGTACCAGACTAGCGGGACTCCGGGCGTACTCCTACGAGCAGTACTTC. As protein: CASSTRLAGLRAYSYEQYF. This rearrangement joins TRBV27 to TRBJ2-7; TRBD2 matches at 11 bases. Germline V CDR1 and CDR2: MNHEY, SMNVEV (reference sequence). This CDR3 comprises 19 residues. V shed 5 bases and J 0 bases; nucleotides not matched to a gene: 15.

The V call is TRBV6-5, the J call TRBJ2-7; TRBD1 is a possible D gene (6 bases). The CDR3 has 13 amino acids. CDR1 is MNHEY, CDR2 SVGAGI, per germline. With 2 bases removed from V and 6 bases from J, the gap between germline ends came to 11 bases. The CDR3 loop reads CASSYQGRSEQYF. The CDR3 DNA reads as TGTGCCAGCAGTTACCAGGGGCGCAGCGAGCAGTACTTC.

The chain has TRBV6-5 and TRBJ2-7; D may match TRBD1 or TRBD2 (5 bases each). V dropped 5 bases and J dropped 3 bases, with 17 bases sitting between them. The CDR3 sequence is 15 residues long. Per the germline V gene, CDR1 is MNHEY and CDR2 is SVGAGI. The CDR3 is CASSGGRTANYEQYF. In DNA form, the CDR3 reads TGTGCCAGCAGTGGGGGTAGGACGGCCAACTACGAGCAGTACTTC.

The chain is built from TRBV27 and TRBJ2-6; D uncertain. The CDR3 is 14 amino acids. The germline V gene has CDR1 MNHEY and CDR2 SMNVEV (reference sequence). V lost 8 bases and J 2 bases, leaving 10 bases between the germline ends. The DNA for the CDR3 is TGTGCCAGCCCTGAGCCTCCTGGGGCCAACGTCCTGACTTTC. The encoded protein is CASPEPPGANVLTF.

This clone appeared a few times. The DNA of the CDR3 is TGTGCCAGCAGCTTAGCGTCCCTCCAGGACACTGAAGCTTTCTTT. It specifies CASSLASLQDTEAFF. The rearrangement joins TRBV11-2 to TRBJ1-1, with no clear D. This CDR3 is 15 amino acids long. V lost 1 base, J lost 3 bases, and 12 bases lay in between. Germline-derived CDR1 and CDR2 are SGHAT and FQNNGV.

The DNA for the CDR3 is TGTGCCAGCAGTTTATCTGCAGGGGCCCTAGCGGGTCAGCCCCAGCATTTT. Protein product: CASSLSAGALAGQPQHF. J is TRBJ1-5 and V is TRBV27; the D gene is possibly TRBD1 (6 bases). CDR1 and CDR2 from the germline V gene are MNHEY and SMNVEV (reference sequence). Deletions cut 0 bases from V and 6 bases from J, with 18 bases between. This CDR3 spans 17 amino acids.

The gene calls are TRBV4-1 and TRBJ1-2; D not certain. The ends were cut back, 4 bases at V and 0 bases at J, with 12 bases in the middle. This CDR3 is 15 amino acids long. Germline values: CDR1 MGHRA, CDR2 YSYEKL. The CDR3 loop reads CASSPPAGANYGYTF. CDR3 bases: TGCGCCAGCAGCCCCCCCGCCGGAGCTAACTATGGCTACACCTTC.

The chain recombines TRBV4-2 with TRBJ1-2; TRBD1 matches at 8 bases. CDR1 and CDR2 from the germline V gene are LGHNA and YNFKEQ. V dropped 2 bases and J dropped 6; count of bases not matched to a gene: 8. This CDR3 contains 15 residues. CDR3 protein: CASSQQRTGIHGYTF. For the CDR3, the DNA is TGTGCCAGCAGCCAACAAAGGACAGGGATCCATGGCTACACCTTC.

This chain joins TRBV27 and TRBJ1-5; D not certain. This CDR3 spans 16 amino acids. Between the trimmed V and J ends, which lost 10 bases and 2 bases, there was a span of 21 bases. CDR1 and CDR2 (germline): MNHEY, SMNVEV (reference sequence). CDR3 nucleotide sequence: TGTGCCACGCATCTTAACGGGCGTGCCGGCAATCAGCCCCAGCATTTT. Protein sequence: CATHLNGRAGNQPQHF.

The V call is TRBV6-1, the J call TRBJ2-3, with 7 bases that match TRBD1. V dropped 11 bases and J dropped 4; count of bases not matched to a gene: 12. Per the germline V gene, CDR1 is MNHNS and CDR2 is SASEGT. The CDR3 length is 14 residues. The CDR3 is CAAARGPVPDTQYF. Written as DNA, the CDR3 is TGTGCCGCAGCAAGGGGGCCAGTGCCAGATACGCAGTATTTT.

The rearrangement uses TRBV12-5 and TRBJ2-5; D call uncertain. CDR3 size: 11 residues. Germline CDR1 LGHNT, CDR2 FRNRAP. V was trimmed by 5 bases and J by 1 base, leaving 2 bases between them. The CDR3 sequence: CASGPQETQYF. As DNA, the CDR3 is TGTGCTAGTGGTCCCCAAGAGACCCAGTACTTC.

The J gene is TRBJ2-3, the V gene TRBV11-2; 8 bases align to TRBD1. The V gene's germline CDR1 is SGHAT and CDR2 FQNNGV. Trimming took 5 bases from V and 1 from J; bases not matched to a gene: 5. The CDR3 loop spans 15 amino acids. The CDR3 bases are TGTGCCAGCAGCCCGACAGGGGTGGGCACAGATACGCAGTATTTT. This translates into CASSPTGVGTDTQYF.

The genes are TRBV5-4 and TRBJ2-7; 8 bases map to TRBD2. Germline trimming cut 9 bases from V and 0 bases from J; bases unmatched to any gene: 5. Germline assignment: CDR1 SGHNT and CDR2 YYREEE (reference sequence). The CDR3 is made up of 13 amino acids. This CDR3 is CATYSGNSYEQYF. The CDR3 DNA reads TGTGCCACTTATAGCGGGAACTCCTACGAGCAGTACTTC.

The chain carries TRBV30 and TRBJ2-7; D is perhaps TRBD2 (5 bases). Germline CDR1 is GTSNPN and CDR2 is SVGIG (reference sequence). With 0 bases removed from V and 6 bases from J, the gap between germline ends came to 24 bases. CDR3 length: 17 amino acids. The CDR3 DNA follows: TGTGCCTGGAGTGTAGGCCCCGAAACTAGGGAGTTGGTCGAGCAGTACTTC. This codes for CAWSVGPETRELVEQYF.

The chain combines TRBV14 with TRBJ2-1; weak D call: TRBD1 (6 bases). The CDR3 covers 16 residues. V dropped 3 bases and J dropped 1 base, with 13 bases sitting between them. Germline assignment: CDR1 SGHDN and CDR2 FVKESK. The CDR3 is CASSQRTRGSYNEQFF. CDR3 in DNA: TGTGCCAGCAGCCAGCGCACCAGGGGATCCTACAATGAGCAGTTCTTC.

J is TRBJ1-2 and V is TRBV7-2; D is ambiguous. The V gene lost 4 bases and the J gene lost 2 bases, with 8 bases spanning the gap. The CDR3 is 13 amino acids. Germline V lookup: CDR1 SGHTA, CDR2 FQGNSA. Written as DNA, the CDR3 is TGTGCCAGCAGCTCCCATAGGAACTATGGCTACACCTTC. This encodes CASSSHRNYGYTF. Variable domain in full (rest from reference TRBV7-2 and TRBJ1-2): GAGVSQSPSNKVTEKGKDVELRCDPISGHTALYWYRQSLGQGLEFLIYFQGNSAPDKSGLPSDRFSAERTGGSVSTLTIQRTQQEDSAVYLCASSSHRNYGYTFGSGTRLTVV.

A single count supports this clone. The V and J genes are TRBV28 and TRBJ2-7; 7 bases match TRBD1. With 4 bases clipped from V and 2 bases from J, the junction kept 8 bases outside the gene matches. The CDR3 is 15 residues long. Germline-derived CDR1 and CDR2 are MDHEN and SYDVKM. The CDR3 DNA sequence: TGTGCCAGCAGTTCCGCGACAGGGTCCCCCTACGAGCAGTACTTC. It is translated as CASSSATGSPYEQYF.

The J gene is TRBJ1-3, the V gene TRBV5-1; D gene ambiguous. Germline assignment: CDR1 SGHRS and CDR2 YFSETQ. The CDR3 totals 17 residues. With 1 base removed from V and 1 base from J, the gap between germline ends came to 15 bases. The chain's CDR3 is CASSLTGPTGSGNTIYF. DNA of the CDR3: TGCGCCAGCAGCTTGACCGGGCCCACCGGGTCTGGAAACACCATATATTTT.